Following are 22 T cell receptor beta chains from one sample sequenced in a study of blood T cell repertoires in COVID-19. The assay was immunoSEQ multiplex PCR, and TCRdb's table has in-frame clones only and misses some. The top ten hold 12% of the sample, which has approximately 210,000 clones, roughly 78% seen once. The source material was peripheral blood. Receptor source: a woman between 40 and 55 years old with acute or convalescent COVID-19.

The chain is built from TRBV7-2 and TRBJ1-6; possibly TRBD1 for D (6 bases). The CDR3 runs 17 residues. Germline assignment: CDR1 SGHTA and CDR2 FQGNSA. Between the trimmed V and J ends, which lost 1 base and 9 bases, there was a span of 19 bases. In nucleotides, the CDR3 is TGTGCCAGCAGCTTAGTGGTGACTGGGGGCAAATCTTCACCCCTCCACTTT. It yields the protein CASSLVVTGGKSSPLHF.

The rearrangement joins TRBV30 to TRBJ2-3; weak D call: TRBD1 (5 bases). The germline V gene has CDR1 GTSNPN and CDR2 SVGIG (reference sequence). The V end was cut by 4 bases, the J end by 2 bases, with 10 bases between. The length of the CDR3 is 13 residues. The CDR3: CAWIAGSTDTQYF. The CDR3 DNA is TGTGCCTGGATCGCAGGGTCCACAGATACGCAGTATTTT.

The rearrangement links TRBV19 to TRBJ1-5; D may be TRBD1 (6 bases). Germline V gene data show CDR1 as LNHDA and CDR2 as SQIVND (reference sequence). Trimming left V 3 bases short and J 5 bases short, with 14 bases between. The CDR3 length is 15 residues. This CDR3 reads CASSMGRGNDQPQHF. The CDR3 coding sequence is TGTGCCAGTAGTATGGGGAGGGGGAATGATCAGCCCCAGCATTTT. Filled out from reference TRBV19 and TRBJ1-5, the complete variable domain reads DGGITQSPKYLFRKEGQNVTLSCEQNLNHDAMYWYRQDPGQGLRLIYYSQIVNDFQKGDIAEGYSVSREKKESFPLTVTSAQKNPTAFYLCASSMGRGNDQPQHFGDGTRLSIL.

This clone occurred once. The chain links TRBV7-9 to TRBJ2-1; D might be TRBD2 (7 bases). The CDR3 has 17 amino acids. CDR1 is SEHNR, CDR2 FQNEAQ, per germline (reference sequence). Between the trimmed V and J ends, which lost 4 bases and 3 bases, there was a span of 19 bases. The CDR3 reads CASSSGAGDSDYNEQFF. CDR3 bases: TGTGCCAGCAGCTCGGGGGCGGGGGACTCCGACTACAATGAGCAGTTCTTC.

The J gene is TRBJ2-7, the V gene TRBV4-1; D is possibly TRBD1 (5 bases). Deletions cut 4 bases from V and 7 bases from J, with 20 bases between. This CDR3 comprises 15 residues. CDR1 and CDR2 (germline): MGHRA, YSYEKL. The CDR3 nucleotides read TGCGCCAGCAGCCCGGCGGCAGGGTGGTCTGGGGAGCAGTACTTC. It encodes CASSPAAGWSGEQYF.

This clone has only one observation. The J gene is TRBJ2-5, the V gene TRBV28; the D gene is possibly TRBD2 (7 bases). This CDR3 is 14 amino acids long. The germline V gene encodes CDR1 MDHEN and CDR2 SYDVKM. With 6 bases removed from V and 5 bases from J, the gap between germline ends came to 16 bases. CDR3 protein: CASSLAGAAETQYF. The CDR3 DNA is TGTGCCAGCAGCTTGGCGGGGGCAGCGGAGACCCAGTACTTC.

V and J are TRBV5-6 and TRBJ2-2; 9 nucleotides match TRBD2. The ends lost 2 bases at V and 6 bases at J; junction bases unmatched: 5. The germline V gene has CDR1 SGHDT and CDR2 YYEEEE. The length of the CDR3 is 15 residues. The CDR3 loop is CASSFELAGSGELFF. The CDR3 DNA is TGTGCCAGCAGCTTCGAGCTAGCGGGGTCCGGGGAGCTGTTTTTT.

J is TRBJ2-3 and V is TRBV5-1; D remains ambiguous. The CDR3 is 15 residues long. The ends were cut back, 3 bases at V and 0 bases at J, with 11 bases in the middle. Germline CDR1 SGHRS, CDR2 YFSETQ. The CDR3 protein is CASSSTVTSTDTQYF. The CDR3 DNA sequence: TGCGCCAGCAGCTCCACGGTAACTAGCACAGATACGCAGTATTTT.

This chain uses TRBV6-6 with TRBJ1-2; weak D call: TRBD1 (6 bases). CDR3 length: 14 residues. The germline V and J ends were trimmed by 6 bases and 8 bases, with 19 bases remaining between them. Germline V gives CDR1 MNHNY, CDR2 SVGAGI (reference sequence). The CDR3 here is CASRTKTGIRGYTF. The CDR3 region has the DNA TGTGCCAGCAGAACCAAAACAGGGATTCGAGGCTACACCTTC.

The genes are TRBV5-8 and TRBJ2-3, with 7 bases matching TRBD1. CDR1 and CDR2 (germline): SGHTS, YDEGEE. The CDR3 spans 13 residues. The ends lost 3 bases at V and 7 bases at J; junction bases unmatched: 5. The DNA for the CDR3 is TGTGCCAGCAGCTCCACAGGGGCGAATACGCAGTATTTT. This gives the protein CASSSTGANTQYF.

There are a few counts of this clone. The chain links TRBV15 to TRBJ2-1; 12 bases are a match to TRBD2. Germline CDR1 LNHNV, CDR2 YYDKDF (reference sequence). The V segment lost 0 bases and the J segment 4 bases; nucleotides outside the gene matches: 7. The CDR3 loop spans 18 amino acids. The DNA for the CDR3 is TGTGCCACCAGCAGAGATCGGTCTAGCGGGAGGGCTTACAATGAGCAGTTCTTC. Amino acid sequence: CATSRDRSSGRAYNEQFF.

CDR3 sequence reads: CASSQGQGPGNTIYF. The CDR3 coding sequence is TGCGCCAGCAGCCAAGGACAGGGGCCTGGAAACACCATATATTTT. J is TRBJ1-3 and V is TRBV4-3; 8 positions match TRBD1. V gave up 1 base and J gave up 2 bases; unmatched junction bases: 1. Germline CDR1 reads LGHNA; CDR2 reads YSLEER. This CDR3 is built from 15 residues.

This clone came up once. CDR3 coding DNA: TGTGCCAGCAGCTTTCTCCCGGGACAGTATCCAAACACCATATATTTT. Amino acid sequence: CASSFLPGQYPNTIYF. This chain connects TRBV13 to TRBJ1-3; TRBD1 matches 7 bases. Germline V CDR1 and CDR2: PRHDT, FYEKMQ (reference sequence). CDR3 length: 16 residues. V trimming: 3 bases; J trimming: 6 bases; junction bases outside the gene matches: 11.

The J gene is TRBJ2-7, the V gene TRBV6-2 or TRBV6-3; 8 bases align to TRBD1. J was trimmed by 9 bases and V by 7 bases; bases with no gene match: 11. The germline CDR1 and CDR2 sequences are MNHEY and SVGEGT. This CDR3 comprises 13 residues. The CDR3 reads CASTPIRGLGQYF. The CDR3, as DNA: TGTGCCAGCACCCCGATCAGGGGGCTGGGGCAGTACTTC.

The J gene is TRBJ2-1, the V gene TRBV19, with 8 bases matching TRBD2. V trimming: 1 base; J trimming: 12 bases; junction bases outside the gene matches: 5. There are 13 residues in the CDR3. Per germline, CDR1 LNHDA and CDR2 SQIVND (reference sequence). The CDR3 loop is CASSIGGLAGQFF. DNA of the CDR3: TGTGCCAGTAGTATAGGTGGGCTAGCGGGGCAGTTCTTC.

The chain recombines TRBV13 with TRBJ2-3, with TRBD2 matching over 8 bases. Germline lookup yields CDR1 PRHDT and CDR2 FYEKMQ (reference sequence). The V segment lost 5 bases and the J segment 5 bases; nucleotides outside the gene matches: 9. The CDR3 sequence is 15 residues long. CDR3 sequence: CASSARGGQGDTQYF. In DNA, the CDR3 is TGTGCCAGCAGCGCACGGGGGGGCCAGGGAGATACGCAGTATTTT.

The chain has TRBV9 and TRBJ1-2; D not certain. Germline loops: CDR1 SGDLS, CDR2 YYNGEE. Trimming stripped 2 bases from V and 8 bases from J, with 16 bases between. The CDR3 has 14 residues. The CDR3 loop is CASSVDTAGRGYTF. The DNA of the CDR3 is TGTGCCAGCAGCGTCGATACCGCAGGAAGAGGCTACACCTTC.

This chain links TRBV12-3 or TRBV12-4 with TRBJ1-1; D gene ambiguous. The CDR3 has 13 amino acids. Trimming left V 3 bases short and J 5 bases short, with 10 bases between. The CDR3 region has the DNA TGTGCCAGCAGTTTGAGCGACTGGACTGAAGCTTTCTTT. Protein product: CASSLSDWTEAFF.

The chain carries TRBV19 and TRBJ1-2; tentative D call: TRBD1 (5 bases). CDR1 and CDR2 (germline): LNHDA, SQIVND (reference sequence). CDR3 length equals 14 residues. The V and J ends lost 5 bases and 4 bases respectively, with 14 bases between them. CDR3 region: CASSEQGGIYGYTF. The CDR3 DNA sequence: TGTGCCAGTAGTGAGCAGGGAGGAATCTATGGCTACACCTTC.

The rearrangement links TRBV30 to TRBJ2-7, with TRBD2 as a possible D gene (5 bases). Germline assignment: CDR1 GTSNPN and CDR2 SVGIG (reference sequence). This CDR3 has 12 residues. V lost 5 bases and J lost 0, with 8 bases in between. CDR3 DNA: TGTGCCTGGTCAGCGGACTCCTACGAGCAGTACTTC. Translation: CAWSADSYEQYF. The full variable domain, with the rest looked up from reference TRBV30 and TRBJ2-7, is SQTIHQWPATLVQPVGSPLSLECTVEGTSNPNLYWYRQAAGRGLQLLFYSVGIGQISSEVPQNLSASRPQDRQFILSSKKLLLSDSGFYLCAWSADSYEQYFGPGTRLTVT.

The chain carries TRBV4-3 and TRBJ2-2; D gene uncertain. CDR1 is LGHNA and CDR2 is YSLEER in the germline V gene. This CDR3 contains 16 residues. With 7 bases removed from V and 0 bases from J, the gap between germline ends came to 15 bases. The chain's CDR3 is CASKEDQEPNTGELFF. The CDR3 bases are TGCGCCAGCAAAGAAGATCAGGAACCGAACACCGGGGAGCTGTTTTTT.

The chain employs TRBV5-8 and TRBJ1-1; D is unresolved. The CDR3 sequence is 12 residues long. V was clipped by 0 bases and J by 11 bases, with 11 bases between them. Germline CDR1 is SGHTS and CDR2 is YDEGEE. Here the CDR3 reads CASSLGQMGAFF. The DNA of the CDR3 is TGTGCCAGCAGCTTGGGGCAAATGGGCGCTTTCTTT.